The entry below describes one TCR beta chain. Original methodology: Amplification from reference gene primers served as the basis for estimated nucleated cell counts. Clones were sequenced by immunoSEQ multiplex PCR, and TCRdb holds only the in-frame ones, with some missing. That table is the source of V, J and clone size, and D and trimming were worked out from the DNA. In the table there are over 250,000 clones, approximately 92% of which are singletons. Patients from Seattle were sampled longitudinally, starting during active infection. This sample is part of a study of blood T cell repertoires in COVID-19. Study information: COVID-19 samples, acute and convalescent, were from the United States, Italy and Spain. In each case, the material was cDNA or gDNA derived from T cells, B-cell-depleted T cells, or PBMCs.

V gave up 9 bases and J gave up 1 base, with 10 bases separating them. Per the germline V gene, CDR1 is SNHLY and CDR2 is FYNNEI. The CDR3 sequence is 12 residues long. V usage is TRBV2 and J usage is TRBJ2-7, with a possible D match to TRBD1 (5 bases). The sequence was obtained from a person aged 18-35 years with COVID-19, enrolled during active disease. The sequenced sample consisted of peripheral blood. CDR3 loop: CASRDRSYEQYF. CDR3 DNA: TGTGCCAGTCGAGACAGATCCTACGAGCAGTACTTC.